The sequence of this T cell receptor beta chain was determined in a study of cytotoxic CD8 clonotypes in ibrutinib-treated CLL. The wider study: Response was recorded as partial in some 24 patients and complete in 2; at median approximately 65 months, approximately 14 remained remitted and some twelve had progressed.

Study outcomes and limitations: Sustained-remission and progressing patients were not sampled at matched times. Increased clonality at ibrutinib response gave way to a return toward baseline at progression.

Generated by immunoSEQ multiplex PCR, the TCRdb table keeps only in-frame clones and is missing some. This table has around 310,000 clones, 80% appearing once. CDR3 length equals 14 residues. CDR1 is SGDLS and CDR2 is YYNGEE in the germline V gene. V gave up 4 bases and J gave up 4 bases; unmatched junction bases: 8. PBMCs were cryopreserved, and 1.5 to 2.5 micrograms of genomic DNA from them went into TCR beta libraries. Comments on this clone: As yet, its antigen is unknown.

This chain connects TRBV9 to TRBJ2-7, with 7 bases matching TRBD1. The source is a human donor with chronic lymphocytic leukemia. The sample was PBMCs, taken before ibrutinib treatment. The CDR3 nucleotides are TGTGCCAGCAGCCCCCGACAGGGTCTATACGAGCAGTACTTC. Protein sequence: CASSPRQGLYEQYF.